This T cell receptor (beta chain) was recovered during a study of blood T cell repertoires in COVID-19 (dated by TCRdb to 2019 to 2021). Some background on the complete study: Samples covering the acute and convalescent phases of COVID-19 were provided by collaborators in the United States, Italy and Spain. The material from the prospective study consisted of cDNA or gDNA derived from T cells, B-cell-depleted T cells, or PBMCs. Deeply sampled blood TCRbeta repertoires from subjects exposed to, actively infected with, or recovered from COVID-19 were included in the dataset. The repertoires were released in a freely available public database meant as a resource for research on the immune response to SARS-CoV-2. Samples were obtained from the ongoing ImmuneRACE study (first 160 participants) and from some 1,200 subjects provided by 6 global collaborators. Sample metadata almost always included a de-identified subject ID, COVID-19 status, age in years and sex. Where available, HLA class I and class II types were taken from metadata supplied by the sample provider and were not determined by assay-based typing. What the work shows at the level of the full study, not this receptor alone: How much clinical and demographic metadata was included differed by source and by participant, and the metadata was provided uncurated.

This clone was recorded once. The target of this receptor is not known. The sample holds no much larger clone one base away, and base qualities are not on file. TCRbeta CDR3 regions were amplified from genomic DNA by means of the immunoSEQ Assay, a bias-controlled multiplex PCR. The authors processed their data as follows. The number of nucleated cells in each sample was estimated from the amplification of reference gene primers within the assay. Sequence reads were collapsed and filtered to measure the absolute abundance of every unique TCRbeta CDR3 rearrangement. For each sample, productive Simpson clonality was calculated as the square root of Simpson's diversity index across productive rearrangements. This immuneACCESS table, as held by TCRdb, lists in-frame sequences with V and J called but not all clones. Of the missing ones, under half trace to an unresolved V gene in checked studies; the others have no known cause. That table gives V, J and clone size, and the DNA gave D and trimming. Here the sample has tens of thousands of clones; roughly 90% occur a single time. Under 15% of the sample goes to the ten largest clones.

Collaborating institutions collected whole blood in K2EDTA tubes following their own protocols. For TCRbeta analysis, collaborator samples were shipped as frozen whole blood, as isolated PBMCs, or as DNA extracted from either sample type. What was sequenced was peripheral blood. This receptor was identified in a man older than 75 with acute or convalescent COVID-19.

The DNA is as follows: TGTGCCAGCAGCCGTGATCCTAACAATCAGCCCCAGCATTTT. It is translated as CASSRDPNNQPQHF. The receptor chain draws on TRBV6-5 and TRBJ1-5, with the D segment identity uncertain. The germline V gene yields MNHEY for CDR1 and SVGAGI for CDR2. V loses 6 bases of germline sequence and J loses 3 bases, and the interval between the two ends is 12 bases. From its cysteine to its phenylalanine, the CDR3 spans 14 amino acids. CDR3 DNA only is kept here, 42 bases in frame from base 1.